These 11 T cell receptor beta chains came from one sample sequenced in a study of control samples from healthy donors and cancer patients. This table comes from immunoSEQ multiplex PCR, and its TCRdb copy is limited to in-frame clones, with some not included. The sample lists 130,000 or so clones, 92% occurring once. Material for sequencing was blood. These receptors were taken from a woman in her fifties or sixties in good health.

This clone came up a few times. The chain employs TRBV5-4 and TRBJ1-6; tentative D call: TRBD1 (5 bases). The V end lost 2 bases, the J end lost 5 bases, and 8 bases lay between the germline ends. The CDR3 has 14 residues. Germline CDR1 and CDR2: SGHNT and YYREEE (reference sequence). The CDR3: CASSFAGDNSPLHF. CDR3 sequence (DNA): TGTGCCAGCAGCTTTGCGGGGGATAATTCACCCCTCCACTTT.

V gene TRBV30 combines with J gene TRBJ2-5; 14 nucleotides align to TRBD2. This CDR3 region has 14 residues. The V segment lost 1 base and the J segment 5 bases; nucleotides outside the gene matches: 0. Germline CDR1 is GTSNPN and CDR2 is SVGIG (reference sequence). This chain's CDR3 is CAWSGLAGGETQYF. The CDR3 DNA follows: TGTGCCTGGAGTGGACTAGCGGGAGGGGAGACCCAGTACTTC.

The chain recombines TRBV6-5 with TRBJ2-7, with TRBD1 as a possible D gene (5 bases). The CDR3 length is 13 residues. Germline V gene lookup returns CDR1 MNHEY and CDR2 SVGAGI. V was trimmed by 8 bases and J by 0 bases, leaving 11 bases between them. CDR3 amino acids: CASGQGSSYEQYF. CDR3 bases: TGTGCCAGCGGCCAGGGAAGCTCCTACGAGCAGTACTTC.

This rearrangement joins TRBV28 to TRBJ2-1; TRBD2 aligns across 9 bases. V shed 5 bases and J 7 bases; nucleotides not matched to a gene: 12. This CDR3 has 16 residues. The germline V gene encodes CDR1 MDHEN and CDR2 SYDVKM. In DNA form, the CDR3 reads TGTGCCAGCAGTGACCCAAGCGGGAGGCATTTAAATGAGCAGTTCTTC. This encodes CASSDPSGRHLNEQFF.

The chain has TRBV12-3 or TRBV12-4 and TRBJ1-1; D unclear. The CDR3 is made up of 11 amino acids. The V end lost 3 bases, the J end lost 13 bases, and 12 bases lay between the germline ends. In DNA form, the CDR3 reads TGTGCCAGCAGTTTCGGGGATCTCGGTTTCTTT. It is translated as CASSFGDLGFF.

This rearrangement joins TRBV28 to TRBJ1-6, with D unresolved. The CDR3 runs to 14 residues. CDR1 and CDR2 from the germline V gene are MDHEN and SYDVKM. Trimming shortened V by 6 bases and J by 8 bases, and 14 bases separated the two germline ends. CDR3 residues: CASRLQFYDSPLHF. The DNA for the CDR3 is TGTGCCAGCAGGCTGCAGTTTTACGATTCACCCCTCCACTTT.

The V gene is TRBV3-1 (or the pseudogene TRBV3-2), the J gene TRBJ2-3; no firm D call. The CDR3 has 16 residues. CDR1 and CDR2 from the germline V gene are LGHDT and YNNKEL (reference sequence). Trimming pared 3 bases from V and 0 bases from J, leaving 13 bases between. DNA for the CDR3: TGTGCCAGCAGCCACTATTCAGACGGAAGCACAGATACGCAGTATTTT. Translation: CASSHYSDGSTDTQYF.

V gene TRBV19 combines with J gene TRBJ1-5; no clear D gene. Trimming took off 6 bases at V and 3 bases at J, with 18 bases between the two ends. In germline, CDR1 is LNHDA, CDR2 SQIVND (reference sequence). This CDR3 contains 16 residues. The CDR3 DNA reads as TGTGCCAGTAGCCAAGCCAGACCAGGTTACAATCAGCCCCAGCATTTT. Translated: CASSQARPGYNQPQHF.

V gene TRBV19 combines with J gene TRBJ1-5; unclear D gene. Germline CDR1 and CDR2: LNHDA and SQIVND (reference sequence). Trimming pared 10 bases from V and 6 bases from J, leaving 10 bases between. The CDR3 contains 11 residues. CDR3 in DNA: TGTGCCACAGGCCGGTCTCAGCCCCAGCATTTT. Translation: CATGRSQPQHF.

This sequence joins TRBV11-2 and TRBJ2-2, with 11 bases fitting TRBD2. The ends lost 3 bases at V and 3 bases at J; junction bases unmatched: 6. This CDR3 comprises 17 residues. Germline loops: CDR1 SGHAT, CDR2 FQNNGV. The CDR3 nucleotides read TGTGCCAGCAGCTTGGATCTAGCGGGAGGACACACCGGGGAGCTGTTTTTT. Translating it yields CASSLDLAGGHTGELFF.

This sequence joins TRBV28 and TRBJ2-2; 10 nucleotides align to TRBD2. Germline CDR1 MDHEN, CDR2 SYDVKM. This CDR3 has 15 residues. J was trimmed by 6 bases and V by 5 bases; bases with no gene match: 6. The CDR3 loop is CASSPPGLASGELFF. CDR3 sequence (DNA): TGTGCCAGCAGTCCGCCGGGACTAGCGTCCGGGGAGCTGTTTTTT.